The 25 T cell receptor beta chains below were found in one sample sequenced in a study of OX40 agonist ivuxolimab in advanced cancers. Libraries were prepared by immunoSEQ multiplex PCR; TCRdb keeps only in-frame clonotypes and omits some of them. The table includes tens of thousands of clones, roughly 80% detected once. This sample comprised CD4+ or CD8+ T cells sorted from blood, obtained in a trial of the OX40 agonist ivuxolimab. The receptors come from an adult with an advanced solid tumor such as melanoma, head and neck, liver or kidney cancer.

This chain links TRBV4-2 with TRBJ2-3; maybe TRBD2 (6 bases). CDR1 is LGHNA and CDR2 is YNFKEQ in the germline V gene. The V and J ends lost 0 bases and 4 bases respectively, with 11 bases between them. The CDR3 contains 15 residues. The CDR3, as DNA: TGTGCCAGCAGCCAAGATCCCCAGCGGGCAGATACGCAGTATTTT. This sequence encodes CASSQDPQRADTQYF.

CDR3 sequence (DNA): TGTGCCAGTAGTACCAGTCTGTCTGGAAACACCATATATTTT. Translated, it gives CASSTSLSGNTIYF. The V gene is TRBV19, the J gene TRBJ1-3; D remains unclear. Trimming pared 4 bases from V and 1 base from J, leaving 8 bases between. Looked up from germline, CDR1 is LNHDA and CDR2 is SQIVND (reference sequence). The CDR3 extends over 14 amino acids.

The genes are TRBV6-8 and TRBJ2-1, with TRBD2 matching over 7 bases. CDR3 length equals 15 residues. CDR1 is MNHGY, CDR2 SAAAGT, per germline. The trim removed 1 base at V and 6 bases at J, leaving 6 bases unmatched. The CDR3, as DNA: TGTGCCAGCAGTTACTTCTTGGCGGGGGTCAATGAGCAGTTCTTC. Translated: CASSYFLAGVNEQFF.

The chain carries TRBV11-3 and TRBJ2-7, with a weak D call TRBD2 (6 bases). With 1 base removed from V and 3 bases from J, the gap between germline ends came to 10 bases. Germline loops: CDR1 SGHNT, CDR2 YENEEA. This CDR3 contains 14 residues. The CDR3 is CASSLAPTSYEQYF. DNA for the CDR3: TGTGCCAGCAGCTTAGCACCGACTAGCTACGAGCAGTACTTC.

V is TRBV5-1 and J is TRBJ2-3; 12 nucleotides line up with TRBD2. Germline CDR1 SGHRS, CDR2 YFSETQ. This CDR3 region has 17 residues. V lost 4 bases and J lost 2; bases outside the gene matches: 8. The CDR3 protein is CASSGPTSGGPTDTQYF. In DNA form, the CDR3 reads TGCGCCAGCAGCGGACCAACTAGCGGGGGGCCCACAGATACGCAGTATTTT.

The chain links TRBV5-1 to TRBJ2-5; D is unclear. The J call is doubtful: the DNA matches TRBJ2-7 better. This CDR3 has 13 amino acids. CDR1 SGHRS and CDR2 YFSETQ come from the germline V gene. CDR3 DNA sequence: TGCGCCAGCAGCTTGGACCTGGCCTACGAGCAGTACTTC. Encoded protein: CASSLDLAYEQYF.

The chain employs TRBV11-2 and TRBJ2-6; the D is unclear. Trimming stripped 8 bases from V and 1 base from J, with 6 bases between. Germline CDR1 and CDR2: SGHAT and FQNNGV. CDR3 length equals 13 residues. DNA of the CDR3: TGTGCCAGCGCACAATCTGGGGCCAACGTCCTGACTTTC. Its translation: CASAQSGANVLTF.

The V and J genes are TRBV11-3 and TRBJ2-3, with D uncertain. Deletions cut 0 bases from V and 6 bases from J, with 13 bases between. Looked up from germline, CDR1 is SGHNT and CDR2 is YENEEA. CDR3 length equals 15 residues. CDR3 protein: CASSLDPSPRDTQYF. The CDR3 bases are TGTGCCAGCAGCTTAGACCCCAGTCCCAGGGATACGCAGTATTTT.

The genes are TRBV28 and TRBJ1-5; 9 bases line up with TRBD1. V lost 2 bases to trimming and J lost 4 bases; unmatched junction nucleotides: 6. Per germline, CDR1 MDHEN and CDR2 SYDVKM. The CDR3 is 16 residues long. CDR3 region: CASSLAGQGINQPQHF. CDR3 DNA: TGTGCCAGCAGTTTAGCCGGACAGGGGATAAATCAGCCCCAGCATTTT.

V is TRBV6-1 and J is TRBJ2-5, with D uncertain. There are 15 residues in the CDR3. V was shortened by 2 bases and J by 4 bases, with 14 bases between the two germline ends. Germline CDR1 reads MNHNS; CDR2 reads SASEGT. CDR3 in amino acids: CASSERWLEVETQYF. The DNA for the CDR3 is TGTGCCAGCAGTGAAAGGTGGCTGGAAGTAGAGACCCAGTACTTC.

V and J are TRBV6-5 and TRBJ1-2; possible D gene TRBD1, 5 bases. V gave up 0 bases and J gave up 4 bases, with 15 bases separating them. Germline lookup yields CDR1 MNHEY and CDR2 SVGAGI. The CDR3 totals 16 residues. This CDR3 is CASSYSPLGGSYGYTF. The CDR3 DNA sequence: TGTGCCAGCAGTTACTCCCCCCTTGGGGGGAGCTATGGCTACACCTTC.

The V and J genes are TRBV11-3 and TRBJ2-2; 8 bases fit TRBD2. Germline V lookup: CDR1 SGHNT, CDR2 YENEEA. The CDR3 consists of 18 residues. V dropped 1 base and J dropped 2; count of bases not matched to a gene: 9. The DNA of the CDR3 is TGTGCCAGCAGCTTAGCAGGTCGCGGGGGGAATAACACCGGGGAGCTGTTTTTT. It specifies CASSLAGRGGNNTGELFF.

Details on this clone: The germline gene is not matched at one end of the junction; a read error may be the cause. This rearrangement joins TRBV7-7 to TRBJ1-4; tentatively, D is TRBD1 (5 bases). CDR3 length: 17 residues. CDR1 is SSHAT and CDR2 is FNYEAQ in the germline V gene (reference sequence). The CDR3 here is CASSPGVGAGRNEKLFF. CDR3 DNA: TGTGCTAGCAGCCCCGGGGTTGGGGCAGGGCGTAATGAAAAACTGTTTTTT.

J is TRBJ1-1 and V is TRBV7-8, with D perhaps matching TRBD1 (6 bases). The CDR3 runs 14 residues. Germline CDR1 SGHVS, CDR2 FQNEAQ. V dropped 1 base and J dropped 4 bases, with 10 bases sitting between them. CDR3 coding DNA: TGTGCCAGCAGCTTAGTCGGGGGCGGCACTGAAGCTTTCTTT. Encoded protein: CASSLVGGGTEAFF. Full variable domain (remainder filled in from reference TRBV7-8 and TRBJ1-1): GAGVSQSPRYKVAKRGQDVALRCDPISGHVSLFWYQQALGQGPEFLTYFQNEAQLDKSGLPSDRFFAERPEGSVSTLKIQRTQQEDSAVYLCASSLVGGGTEAFFGQGTRLTVV.

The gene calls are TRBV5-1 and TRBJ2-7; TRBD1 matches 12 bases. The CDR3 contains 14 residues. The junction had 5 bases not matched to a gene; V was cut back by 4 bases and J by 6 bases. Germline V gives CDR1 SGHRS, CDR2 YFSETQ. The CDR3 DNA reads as TGCGCCAGCAGCATCGGGACAGGGGGCCTCGAGCAGTACTTC. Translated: CASSIGTGGLEQYF.

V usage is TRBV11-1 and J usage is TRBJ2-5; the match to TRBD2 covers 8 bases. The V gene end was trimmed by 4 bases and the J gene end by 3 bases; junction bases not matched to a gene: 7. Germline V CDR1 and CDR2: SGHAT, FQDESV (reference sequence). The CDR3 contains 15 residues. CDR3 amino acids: CASSSPHGGEETQYF. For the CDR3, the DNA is TGTGCCAGCAGCTCCCCTCACGGGGGGGAAGAGACCCAGTACTTC. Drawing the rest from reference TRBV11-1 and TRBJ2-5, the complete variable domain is EAEVAQSPRYKITEKSQAVAFWCDPISGHATLYWYRQILGQGPELLVQFQDESVVDDSQLPKDRFSAERLKGVDSTLKIQPAELGDSAMYLCASSSPHGGEETQYFGPGTRLLVL.

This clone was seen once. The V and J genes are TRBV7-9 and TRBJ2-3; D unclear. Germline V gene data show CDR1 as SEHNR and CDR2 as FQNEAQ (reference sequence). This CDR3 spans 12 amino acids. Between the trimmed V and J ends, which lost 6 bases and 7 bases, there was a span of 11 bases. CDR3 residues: CASSLQSNTQYF. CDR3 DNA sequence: TGTGCCAGCAGTTTACAGAGTAATACGCAGTATTTT.

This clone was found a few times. The CDR3, as DNA: TGCGCCAGCAGCCGGACGAGCGGGGGGGCCGACAATGAGCAGTTCTTC. Amino acids: CASSRTSGGADNEQFF. This rearrangement joins TRBV4-1 to TRBJ2-1; 10 bases map to TRBD2. The CDR3 length is 16 residues. The germline CDR1 and CDR2 sequences are MGHRA and YSYEKL. With 4 bases clipped from V and 5 bases from J, the junction kept 8 bases outside the gene matches.

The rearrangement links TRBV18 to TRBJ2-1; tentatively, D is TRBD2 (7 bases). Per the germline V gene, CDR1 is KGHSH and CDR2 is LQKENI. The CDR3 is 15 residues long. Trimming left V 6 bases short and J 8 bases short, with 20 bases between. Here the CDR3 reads CASSPRGPQGDEQFF. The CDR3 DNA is TGTGCCAGCTCGCCGCGGGGGCCTCAGGGCGATGAGCAGTTCTTC.

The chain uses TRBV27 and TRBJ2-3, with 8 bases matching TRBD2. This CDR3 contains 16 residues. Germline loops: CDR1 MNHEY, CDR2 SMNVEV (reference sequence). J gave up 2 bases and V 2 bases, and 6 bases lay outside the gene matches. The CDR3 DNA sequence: TGTGCCAGCAGTTTACCGGGGGGGAAGCTCACAGATACGCAGTATTTT. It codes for CASSLPGGKLTDTQYF.

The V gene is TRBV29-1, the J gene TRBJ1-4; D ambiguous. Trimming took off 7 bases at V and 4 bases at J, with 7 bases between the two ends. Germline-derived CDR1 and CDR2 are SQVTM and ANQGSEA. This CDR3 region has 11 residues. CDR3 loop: CSGGVNEKLFF. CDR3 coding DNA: TGCAGCGGCGGGGTTAATGAAAAACTGTTTTTT.

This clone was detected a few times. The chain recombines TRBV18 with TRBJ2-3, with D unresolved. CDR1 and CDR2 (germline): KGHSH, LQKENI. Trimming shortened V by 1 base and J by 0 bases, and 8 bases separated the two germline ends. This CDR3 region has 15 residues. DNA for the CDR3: TGTGCCAGCTCACCACTGGGTATTAGCACAGATACGCAGTATTTT. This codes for CASSPLGISTDTQYF.

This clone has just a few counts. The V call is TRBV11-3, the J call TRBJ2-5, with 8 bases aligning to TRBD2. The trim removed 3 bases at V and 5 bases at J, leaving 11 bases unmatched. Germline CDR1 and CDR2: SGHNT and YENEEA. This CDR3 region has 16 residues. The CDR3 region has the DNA TGTGCCAGCAGCTTTATAGCGGGGCCCCCGGGCGAGACCCAGTACTTC. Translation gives CASSFIAGPPGETQYF.

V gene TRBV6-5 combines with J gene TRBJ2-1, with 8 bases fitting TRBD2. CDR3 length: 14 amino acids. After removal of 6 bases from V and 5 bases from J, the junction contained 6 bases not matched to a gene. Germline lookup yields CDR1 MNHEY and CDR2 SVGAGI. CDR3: CASRDSGGNNEQFF. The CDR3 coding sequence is TGTGCCAGCAGGGACTCGGGGGGGAACAATGAGCAGTTCTTC.

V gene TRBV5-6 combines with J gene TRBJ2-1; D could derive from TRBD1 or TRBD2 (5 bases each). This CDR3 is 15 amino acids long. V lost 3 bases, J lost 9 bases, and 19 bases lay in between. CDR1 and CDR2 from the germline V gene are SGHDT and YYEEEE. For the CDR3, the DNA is TGTGCCAGCAGCTCTGGGACCGGGTATTTCAGTGAGCAGTTCTTC. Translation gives CASSSGTGYFSEQFF. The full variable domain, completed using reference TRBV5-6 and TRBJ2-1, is DAGVTQSPTHLIKTRGQQVTLRCSPKSGHDTVSWYQQALGQGPQFIFQYYEEEERQRGNFPDRFSGHQFPNYSSELNVNALLLGDSALYLCASSSGTGYFSEQFFGPGTRLTVL.